These T cell receptor beta chains were read from a single sample in a study of T cell responses to AZD1222 COVID-19 vaccine. Here immunoSEQ multiplex PCR was the method, and the copy in TCRdb shows in-frame clones only, minus some. The sample carries 150,000 to 160,000 clones, about nine tenths recorded once. This specimen was peripheral blood, taken on day 0 of AZD1222 vaccination. The receptors here all came from an adult in good health. Each CDR3 is given with its conserved first and last residue. D genes are given only for firm matches. The size field is filled for only some rows; it gives once, few, many or a size class.

J: TRBJ2-5; V: TRBV24-1; length: 15; size: -; D: -; DNA: TGTGCCACCAGTGATTTTCGCGGGAATCAAGAGACCCAGTACTTC; CDR3: CATSDFRGNQETQYF
J: TRBJ2-2; V: TRBV11-2; length: 18; size: -; D: -; DNA: TGTGCCAGCAGCTTACCACCCGAGGGCGACAGCAACACCGGGGAGCTGTTTTTT; CDR3: CASSLPPEGDSNTGELFF
J: TRBJ2-7; V: TRBV6-6; length: 10; size: -; D: -; DNA: TGTGCCCCTTTAGGGTGCGAGCAGTACTTC; CDR3: CAPLGCEQYF
J: TRBJ2-7; V: TRBV28; length: 16; size: -; D: TRBD2; DNA: TGTGCCAGCAGGCCAAGCGGGACTAGCGGGTTCTACGAGCAGTACTTC; CDR3: CASRPSGTSGFYEQYF
J: TRBJ2-2; V: TRBV15; length: 13; size: -; D: -; DNA: TGTGCCACCAGCAGAGGGAACACCGGGGAGCTGTTTTTT; CDR3: CATSRGNTGELFF
J: TRBJ1-1; V: TRBV19; length: 14; size: -; D: -; DNA: TGTGCCAGTATATTCGGGGGGCAGGGCACTGAAGCTTTCTTT; CDR3: CASIFGGQGTEAFF
J: TRBJ2-2; V: TRBV10-2; length: 16; size: once; D: TRBD2; DNA: TGCGCCAGCACCCCTCTAGCGGGACGAAACACCGGGGAGCTGTTTTTT; CDR3: CASTPLAGRNTGELFF
J: TRBJ2-2; V: TRBV11-2; length: 17; size: -; D: -; DNA: TGTGCCAGCAGCTTAGGAAAAGGACAAGGAATCACCGGGGAGCTGTTTTTT; CDR3: CASSLGKGQGITGELFF
J: TRBJ1-1; V: TRBV20-1; length: 10; size: -; D: -; DNA: TGCAGTGCTAGCAGGGCCGAAGCTTTCTTT; CDR3: CSASRAEAFF
J: TRBJ2-2; V: TRBV9; length: 17; size: -; D: TRBD1; DNA: TGTGCCAGCAGCCCCAGGGGGCTGCTTGCGAACACCGGGGAGCTGTTTTTT; CDR3: CASSPRGLLANTGELFF
J: TRBJ2-1; V: TRBV18; length: 16; size: -; D: -; DNA: TGTGCCAGCTCACCACAGGGGCAAAGCTCCTACAATGAGCAGTTCTTC; CDR3: CASSPQGQSSYNEQFF
J: TRBJ1-6; V: TRBV5-1; length: 15; size: -; D: TRBD1; DNA: TGCGCCAGCAGACGTTGGACAGGGGTAGACTCACCCCTCCACTTT; CDR3: CASRRWTGVDSPLHF
J: TRBJ2-1; V: TRBV7-9; length: 15; size: -; D: -; DNA: TGTGCCAGCAGCTTCCTGGGCCTTACCTACAATGAGCAGTTCTTC; CDR3: CASSFLGLTYNEQFF
J: TRBJ1-2; V: TRBV24-1; length: 12; size: -; D: -; DNA: TGTGCCACCAGTGACACAGGGTTTGGCTACACCTTC; CDR3: CATSDTGFGYTF
J: TRBJ1-1; V: TRBV4-1; length: 14; size: -; D: TRBD1; DNA: TGCGCCAGCAGCCAGGGACAGGACAACACTGAAGCTTTCTTT; CDR3: CASSQGQDNTEAFF
J: TRBJ2-7; V: TRBV28; length: 13; size: -; D: -; DNA: TGTGCCAGCAGTTACGGGGGCAGGTACGAGCAGTACTTC; CDR3: CASSYGGRYEQYF
J: TRBJ2-1; V: TRBV12-3/TRBV12-4; length: 12; size: -; D: -; DNA: TGTGCCAGCAGCCCCTGGGAAAATGAGCAGTTCTTC; CDR3: CASSPWENEQFF
J: TRBJ2-3; V: TRBV7-2; length: 15; size: -; D: -; DNA: TGTGCCAGCAGCTCCGGGACGACCAGCACAGATACGCAGTATTTT; CDR3: CASSSGTTSTDTQYF
J: TRBJ2-7; V: TRBV5-6; length: 15; size: once; D: -; DNA: TGTGCCAGCAGCACCAGGGTCTGGGACTCCTACGAGCAGTACTTC; CDR3: CASSTRVWDSYEQYF
J: TRBJ1-6; V: TRBV19; length: 14; size: -; D: TRBD1; DNA: TGTGCCAGTAGTATCACAGGGGAGTCTTCACCCCTCCACTTT; CDR3: CASSITGESSPLHF
J: TRBJ2-7; V: TRBV4-1; length: 14; size: -; D: -; DNA: TGCGCCAGCAGCCAAGTTCACGGCTCCTACGAGCAGTACTTC; CDR3: CASSQVHGSYEQYF
J: TRBJ2-5; V: TRBV25-1; length: 15; size: -; D: -; DNA: TGTGCCAGCAGTGAAGGTTCGGCAGGGCAAGAGACCCAGTACTTC; CDR3: CASSEGSAGQETQYF
J: TRBJ2-4; V: TRBV28; length: 14; size: -; D: TRBD2; DNA: TGTGCCAGCAGTTTAATGCGGGGGGAGCGCATTCAGTACTTC; CDR3: CASSLMRGERIQYF
J: TRBJ2-1; V: TRBV9; length: 17; size: -; D: TRBD1; DNA: TGTGCCAGCAGCGAGAGAGAGGGACAGGGACCCTACAATGAGCAGTTCTTC; CDR3: CASSEREGQGPYNEQFF
J: TRBJ2-1; V: TRBV9; length: 13; size: -; D: -; DNA: TGTGCCAGCAGCCCACTCCCGGACAATGAGCAGTTCTTC; CDR3: CASSPLPDNEQFF
J: TRBJ2-1; V: TRBV2; length: 14; size: -; D: -; DNA: TGTGCCAGCAGTGAATCGAGGTCCTACAATGAGCAGTTCTTC; CDR3: CASSESRSYNEQFF
J: TRBJ1-2; V: TRBV7-6; length: 16; size: -; D: -; DNA: TGTGCCAGCAGCTCCACTTATCCGCCGGATAGCTATGGCTACACCTTC; CDR3: CASSSTYPPDSYGYTF
J: TRBJ1-5; V: TRBV19; length: 12; size: once; D: -; DNA: TGTGCCAGTAGTATTCGGGATCAGCCCCAGCATTTT; CDR3: CASSIRDQPQHF
J: TRBJ2-1; V: TRBV24-1; length: 16; size: -; D: -; DNA: TGTGCCACCAGTGATCCGACTACCGTGGGCTACAATGAGCAGTTCTTC; CDR3: CATSDPTTVGYNEQFF
J: TRBJ1-2; V: TRBV4-3; length: 13; size: once; D: -; DNA: TGCGCCAGCAGCCAAGATTCGCGGGGGGGCTACACCTTC; CDR3: CASSQDSRGGYTF
J: TRBJ2-4; V: TRBV4-3; length: 21; size: -; D: TRBD2; DNA: TGCGCCAGCAGCCAAGGGGGGACTAGCGGGAGGGGTGTGCTAGCCAAAAACATTCAGTACTTC; CDR3: CASSQGGTSGRGVLAKNIQYF
J: TRBJ2-1; V: TRBV6-5; length: 11; size: once; D: -; DNA: TGTGCCAGCAGTTCCGGTATTGAGCAGTTCTTC; CDR3: CASSSGIEQFF
J: TRBJ2-7; V: TRBV25-1; length: 13; size: few; D: TRBD1; DNA: TGTGCCAGCAGTGAACAGGGGGCGCGGGAGCAGTACTTC; CDR3: CASSEQGAREQYF
J: TRBJ1-2; V: TRBV7-8; length: 16; size: -; D: TRBD1; DNA: TGTGCCAGCAGCTTCACCGGGACAGCCCCTAACTATGGCTACACCTTC; CDR3: CASSFTGTAPNYGYTF
J: TRBJ2-7; V: TRBV10-2; length: 14; size: -; D: -; DNA: TGCGCCAGCATGGCAGGAGGCTCCCACTACGAGCAGTACTTC; CDR3: CASMAGGSHYEQYF
J: TRBJ2-1; V: TRBV11-2; length: 16; size: -; D: -; DNA: TGTGCCAGCAGTCCATTCACTCCAAGCTCCTACAATGAGCAGTTCTTC; CDR3: CASSPFTPSSYNEQFF
J: TRBJ2-2; V: TRBV14; length: 15; size: -; D: TRBD1; DNA: TGTGCCAGCAGCACGGGACAGGGGAAGGCCGGGGAGCTGTTTTTT; CDR3: CASSTGQGKAGELFF
J: TRBJ1-5; V: TRBV27; length: 14; size: -; D: -; DNA: TGTGCCAGCAGTTTACGGGGAGACAATCAGCCCCAGCATTTT; CDR3: CASSLRGDNQPQHF
J: TRBJ2-7; V: TRBV19; length: 15; size: few; D: TRBD2; DNA: TGTGCCAGTAGTATTAGCACTAGCGGGAGTGGCGAGCAGTACTTC; CDR3: CASSISTSGSGEQYF
J: TRBJ1-5; V: TRBV6-1; length: 14; size: few; D: -; DNA: TGTGCCAGCAGTGAATCAGGGGGCAATCAGCCCCAGCATTTT; CDR3: CASSESGGNQPQHF
J: TRBJ2-1; V: TRBV30; length: 14; size: -; D: -; DNA: TGTGCCTGCCGGGACTCCAGCTCCTACAATGAGCAGTTCTTC; CDR3: CACRDSSSYNEQFF
J: TRBJ1-5; V: TRBV24-1; length: 14; size: -; D: -; DNA: TGTGCCACCAGTGATTTTCGTAGCAATCAGCCCCAGCATTTT; CDR3: CATSDFRSNQPQHF